The rows below give T cell receptor beta chains drawn from one sample of a study of CD4 T cells in relation to SARS-CoV-2 and coronaviruses. Their cognate antigens are unknown. The assay was immunoSEQ multiplex PCR, and TCRdb's table has in-frame clones only and misses some. The table includes under 30,000 clones, more than 75% detected once. The material sequenced was CD4+ T cells from PBMCs, cultured in vitro. The receptors shown here come from a human donor in good health. CDR3s include the opening cysteine and the closing phenylalanine or tryptophan. D genes are given only for firm matches. Clone size, where shown, is once, few, many, or a class for clones that have expanded.

TRBD1,TRBJ2-2,TRBV19,.,TGTGCCAGTAGAATCAATATAGGGACAGGGGGATCCGGGGAGCTGTTTTTT,CASRINIGTGGSGELFF
.,TRBJ2-3,TRBV10-3,.,TGTGCCATCATGCCCTCCCCGGGAGTAGAACTCACAGATACGCAGTATTTT,CAIMPSPGVELTDTQYF
.,TRBJ1-1,TRBV11-1,few,TGTGCCAGCAGCCGGAATCGGTCTCCTCAAGCTTTCTTT,CASSRNRSPQAFF
.,TRBJ1-2,TRBV6-2/TRBV6-3,.,TGTGCCAGCAGTGTCGGGCCGTCTTTGGGCTACACCTTC,CASSVGPSLGYTF
TRBD1,TRBJ2-5,TRBV25-1,.,TGTGCCAGCAGTTTGGCCAGGGGGCACTCAGAGACCCAGTACTTC,CASSLARGHSETQYF
.,TRBJ1-5,TRBV30,.,TGTGCCTGGAGTTCCATCAGCAGAAGCAATCAGCCCCAGCATTTT,CAWSSISRSNQPQHF
TRBD2,TRBJ2-3,TRBV11-2,.,TGTGCCAGCAGCTCCCGCCAACCTAAAGCGGGGGGGCTGGATACGCAGTATTTT,CASSSRQPKAGGLDTQYF
.,TRBJ1-1,TRBV6-2/TRBV6-3,.,TGTGCCAGCAGTTACTCCCGGGACGTCGCTGAAGCTTTCTTT,CASSYSRDVAEAFF
.,TRBJ2-4,TRBV18,.,TGTGCCAGCTCTCCCCCGCTAACGACGAACTTCAAAAACATTCAGTACTTC,CASSPPLTTNFKNIQYF
.,TRBJ2-4,TRBV21-1,.,TGTGCCAGCAGCAAAGAACGGGGTCACATTCAGTACTTC,CASSKERGHIQYF
.,TRBJ1-2,TRBV3-1/TRBV3-2,.,TGTGCCAGCAGGCTGGCTCGGGGACGCGGCTACACCTTC,CASRLARGRGYTF
.,TRBJ1-5,TRBV7-8,.,TGTGCCAGCAGCACGCGTTTTAGACAAGGACAGCCCCAGCATTTT,CASSTRFRQGQPQHF
TRBD2,TRBJ2-3,TRBV28,once,TGTGCCAGCAGTTTATTTAGCGGGGGGGCCGCAGATACGCAGTATTTT,CASSLFSGGAADTQYF
TRBD2,TRBJ2-5,TRBV7-7,.,TGTGCTAGCAGCCATAGCGGGGGACTAGCGGGAGGAGAGACCCAGTACTTC,CASSHSGGLAGGETQYF
.,TRBJ2-3,TRBV7-7,.,TGTGCTAGCAGCTTAGACGCCCGTGATACGCAGTATTTT,CASSLDARDTQYF
TRBD2,TRBJ2-2,TRBV10-3,.,TGTGCCAGTTTACTAGCGGATAACACCGGGGAGCTGTTTTTT,CASLLADNTGELFF
TRBD1,TRBJ1-6,TRBV7-8,few,TGTGCCAGCAGCTTAGAACAGGGGGCAGAACCCCTCCACTTT,CASSLEQGAEPLHF
.,TRBJ1-1,TRBV2,.,TGTGCCAGCAGTGAAGGACAGGCTTTCTTT,CASSEGQAFF
.,TRBJ2-7,TRBV5-1,few,TGCGCCAGCAGCCCTGACTCGTTCTACGAGCAGTACTTC,CASSPDSFYEQYF
.,TRBJ2-7,TRBV5-1,few,TGCGCCAGCAGCTTAACAGTTATCGGGACCCACAGAATGGACGAGCAGTACTTC,CASSLTVIGTHRMDEQYF
TRBD2,TRBJ2-7,TRBV12-5,.,TGTGCTAGTGTCTGGGGAAACAAAACTAGCGGGAGCAGCGAGCAGTACTTC,CASVWGNKTSGSSEQYF
.,TRBJ2-7,TRBV5-5,.,TGTGCCAGCAGCCTCCTGGGGTACGAGCAGTACTTC,CASSLLGYEQYF
.,TRBJ2-7,TRBV6-5,.,TGTGCCAGCGGATCGGGTGGCGGCCTAACGAGGGAGCAGTACTTC,CASGSGGGLTREQYF
.,TRBJ1-2,TRBV11-2,.,TGTGCCAGCAGCTTAAGGTGGTATCAGGACAGCTATGGCTACACCTTC,CASSLRWYQDSYGYTF
.,TRBJ2-5,TRBV7-9,.,TGTGCCAGCAGCTTAGGGTATAGGGGGTACCAAGAGACCCAGTACTTC,CASSLGYRGYQETQYF
.,TRBJ1-1,TRBV9,.,TGTGCCAGCAGCGTAGAGGGTAGGGCTGAAGCTTTCTTT,CASSVEGRAEAFF
.,TRBJ1-1,TRBV4-3,.,TGCGCCAGCAGCCAAGCGGAGGGGTTGAACACTGAAGCTTTCTTT,CASSQAEGLNTEAFF
.,TRBJ2-5,TRBV3-1/TRBV3-2,.,TGTGCCAGCAGCCAAGCGGCGAGGGGTAGGCAAGAGACCCAGTACTTC,CASSQAARGRQETQYF
TRBD1,TRBJ1-1,TRBV18,.,TGTGCCAGCTCACCACCGACAGGGGGGACGAACACTGAAGCTTTCTTT,CASSPPTGGTNTEAFF
.,TRBJ1-2,TRBV10-3,.,TGTGCCATCACCACTGAACCCGCTAACTATGGCTACACCTTC,CAITTEPANYGYTF
TRBD2,TRBJ2-5,TRBV7-7,.,TGTGCCAGCAGCCCTAGCGGGGGCAAGACCCAGTACTTC,CASSPSGGKTQYF
.,TRBJ1-4,TRBV5-1,few,TGCGCCAGCAGCTCAGGGGAGGCTAATGAAAAACTGTTTTTT,CASSSGEANEKLFF
TRBD1,TRBJ2-7,TRBV7-3,.,TGTGCCAGCGCGACAGGGAATGGCTACGAGCAGTACTTC,CASATGNGYEQYF
TRBD2,TRBJ2-2,TRBV11-2,.,TGTGCCAGCAGCTTAATGGCTACTAGCGACACCGGGGAGCTGTTTTTT,CASSLMATSDTGELFF
.,TRBJ1-1,TRBV30,.,TGTGCCTGGGTGAGGGATTTGGGGGGCTACGACACTGAAGCTTTCTTT,CAWVRDLGGYDTEAFF
.,TRBJ1-4,TRBV30,once,TGTGCCTGGAGTCAAGGGCTTGCTGAAAAACTGTTTTTT,CAWSQGLAEKLFF
.,TRBJ2-1,TRBV9,medium-sized,TGTGCCAGCAGCGTACAAGCCCGGGCCCGGGGCAATGAGCAGTTCTTC,CASSVQARARGNEQFF
.,TRBJ2-7,TRBV6-2/TRBV6-3,few,TGTGCCAGCACCCCCTCCGGGCAGGGAGACTCCTACGAGCAGTACTTC,CASTPSGQGDSYEQYF
TRBD2,TRBJ2-1,TRBV4-1,.,TGCGCCAGCAGCCAAGATCAAAGCGGGAGACTCAATGAGCAGTTCTTC,CASSQDQSGRLNEQFF
.,TRBJ1-4,TRBV9,.,TGTGCCAGCAGCCCCCGTACAGGGTTCGGTGAAAAACTGTTTTTT,CASSPRTGFGEKLFF
TRBD1,TRBJ2-7,TRBV24-1,once,TGTGCCACCAGTGATCCTCGACAGGGAAGCCGATCCTACGAGCAGTACTTC,CATSDPRQGSRSYEQYF
.,TRBJ2-3,TRBV6-5,.,TGTGCCAGCAGAGACTACAGGATTAGCACAGATACGCAGTATTTT,CASRDYRISTDTQYF
TRBD2,TRBJ2-1,TRBV6-5,.,TGTGCCAGCAGTACAGTAGCGGGAGGGCCACGGGAGCAGTTCTTC,CASSTVAGGPREQFF
TRBD2,TRBJ2-3,TRBV27,once,TGTGCCAGCAGCCAATCGGGACTATTTAGTGATACGCAGTATTTT,CASSQSGLFSDTQYF
.,TRBJ2-6,TRBV7-9,.,TGTGCCAGCAGCCCCTACACTGGGGCCAACGTCCTGACTTTC,CASSPYTGANVLTF
.,TRBJ1-1,TRBV5-1,.,TGCGCCAGCAGCCCGGGGGGGGGTTTAGGGACTGAAGCTTTCTTT,CASSPGGGLGTEAFF
.,TRBJ2-1,TRBV7-6,once,TGTGCCAGCAGCTTAGAGTCGGCAGGGGCGGGATACAATGAGCAGTTCTTC,CASSLESAGAGYNEQFF
TRBD1,TRBJ2-3,TRBV18,.,TGTGCCGGCCGGACAGGGGGCTCAGATACGCAGTATTTT,CAGRTGGSDTQYF
.,TRBJ2-3,TRBV13,large,TGTGCCAGCAGCCCACTACAGAAGGAGATCGGTACGCAGTATTTT,CASSPLQKEIGTQYF
.,TRBJ2-4,TRBV9,.,TGTGCCAGCAGCATCGGACTAGCCAAAAACATTCAGTACTTC,CASSIGLAKNIQYF